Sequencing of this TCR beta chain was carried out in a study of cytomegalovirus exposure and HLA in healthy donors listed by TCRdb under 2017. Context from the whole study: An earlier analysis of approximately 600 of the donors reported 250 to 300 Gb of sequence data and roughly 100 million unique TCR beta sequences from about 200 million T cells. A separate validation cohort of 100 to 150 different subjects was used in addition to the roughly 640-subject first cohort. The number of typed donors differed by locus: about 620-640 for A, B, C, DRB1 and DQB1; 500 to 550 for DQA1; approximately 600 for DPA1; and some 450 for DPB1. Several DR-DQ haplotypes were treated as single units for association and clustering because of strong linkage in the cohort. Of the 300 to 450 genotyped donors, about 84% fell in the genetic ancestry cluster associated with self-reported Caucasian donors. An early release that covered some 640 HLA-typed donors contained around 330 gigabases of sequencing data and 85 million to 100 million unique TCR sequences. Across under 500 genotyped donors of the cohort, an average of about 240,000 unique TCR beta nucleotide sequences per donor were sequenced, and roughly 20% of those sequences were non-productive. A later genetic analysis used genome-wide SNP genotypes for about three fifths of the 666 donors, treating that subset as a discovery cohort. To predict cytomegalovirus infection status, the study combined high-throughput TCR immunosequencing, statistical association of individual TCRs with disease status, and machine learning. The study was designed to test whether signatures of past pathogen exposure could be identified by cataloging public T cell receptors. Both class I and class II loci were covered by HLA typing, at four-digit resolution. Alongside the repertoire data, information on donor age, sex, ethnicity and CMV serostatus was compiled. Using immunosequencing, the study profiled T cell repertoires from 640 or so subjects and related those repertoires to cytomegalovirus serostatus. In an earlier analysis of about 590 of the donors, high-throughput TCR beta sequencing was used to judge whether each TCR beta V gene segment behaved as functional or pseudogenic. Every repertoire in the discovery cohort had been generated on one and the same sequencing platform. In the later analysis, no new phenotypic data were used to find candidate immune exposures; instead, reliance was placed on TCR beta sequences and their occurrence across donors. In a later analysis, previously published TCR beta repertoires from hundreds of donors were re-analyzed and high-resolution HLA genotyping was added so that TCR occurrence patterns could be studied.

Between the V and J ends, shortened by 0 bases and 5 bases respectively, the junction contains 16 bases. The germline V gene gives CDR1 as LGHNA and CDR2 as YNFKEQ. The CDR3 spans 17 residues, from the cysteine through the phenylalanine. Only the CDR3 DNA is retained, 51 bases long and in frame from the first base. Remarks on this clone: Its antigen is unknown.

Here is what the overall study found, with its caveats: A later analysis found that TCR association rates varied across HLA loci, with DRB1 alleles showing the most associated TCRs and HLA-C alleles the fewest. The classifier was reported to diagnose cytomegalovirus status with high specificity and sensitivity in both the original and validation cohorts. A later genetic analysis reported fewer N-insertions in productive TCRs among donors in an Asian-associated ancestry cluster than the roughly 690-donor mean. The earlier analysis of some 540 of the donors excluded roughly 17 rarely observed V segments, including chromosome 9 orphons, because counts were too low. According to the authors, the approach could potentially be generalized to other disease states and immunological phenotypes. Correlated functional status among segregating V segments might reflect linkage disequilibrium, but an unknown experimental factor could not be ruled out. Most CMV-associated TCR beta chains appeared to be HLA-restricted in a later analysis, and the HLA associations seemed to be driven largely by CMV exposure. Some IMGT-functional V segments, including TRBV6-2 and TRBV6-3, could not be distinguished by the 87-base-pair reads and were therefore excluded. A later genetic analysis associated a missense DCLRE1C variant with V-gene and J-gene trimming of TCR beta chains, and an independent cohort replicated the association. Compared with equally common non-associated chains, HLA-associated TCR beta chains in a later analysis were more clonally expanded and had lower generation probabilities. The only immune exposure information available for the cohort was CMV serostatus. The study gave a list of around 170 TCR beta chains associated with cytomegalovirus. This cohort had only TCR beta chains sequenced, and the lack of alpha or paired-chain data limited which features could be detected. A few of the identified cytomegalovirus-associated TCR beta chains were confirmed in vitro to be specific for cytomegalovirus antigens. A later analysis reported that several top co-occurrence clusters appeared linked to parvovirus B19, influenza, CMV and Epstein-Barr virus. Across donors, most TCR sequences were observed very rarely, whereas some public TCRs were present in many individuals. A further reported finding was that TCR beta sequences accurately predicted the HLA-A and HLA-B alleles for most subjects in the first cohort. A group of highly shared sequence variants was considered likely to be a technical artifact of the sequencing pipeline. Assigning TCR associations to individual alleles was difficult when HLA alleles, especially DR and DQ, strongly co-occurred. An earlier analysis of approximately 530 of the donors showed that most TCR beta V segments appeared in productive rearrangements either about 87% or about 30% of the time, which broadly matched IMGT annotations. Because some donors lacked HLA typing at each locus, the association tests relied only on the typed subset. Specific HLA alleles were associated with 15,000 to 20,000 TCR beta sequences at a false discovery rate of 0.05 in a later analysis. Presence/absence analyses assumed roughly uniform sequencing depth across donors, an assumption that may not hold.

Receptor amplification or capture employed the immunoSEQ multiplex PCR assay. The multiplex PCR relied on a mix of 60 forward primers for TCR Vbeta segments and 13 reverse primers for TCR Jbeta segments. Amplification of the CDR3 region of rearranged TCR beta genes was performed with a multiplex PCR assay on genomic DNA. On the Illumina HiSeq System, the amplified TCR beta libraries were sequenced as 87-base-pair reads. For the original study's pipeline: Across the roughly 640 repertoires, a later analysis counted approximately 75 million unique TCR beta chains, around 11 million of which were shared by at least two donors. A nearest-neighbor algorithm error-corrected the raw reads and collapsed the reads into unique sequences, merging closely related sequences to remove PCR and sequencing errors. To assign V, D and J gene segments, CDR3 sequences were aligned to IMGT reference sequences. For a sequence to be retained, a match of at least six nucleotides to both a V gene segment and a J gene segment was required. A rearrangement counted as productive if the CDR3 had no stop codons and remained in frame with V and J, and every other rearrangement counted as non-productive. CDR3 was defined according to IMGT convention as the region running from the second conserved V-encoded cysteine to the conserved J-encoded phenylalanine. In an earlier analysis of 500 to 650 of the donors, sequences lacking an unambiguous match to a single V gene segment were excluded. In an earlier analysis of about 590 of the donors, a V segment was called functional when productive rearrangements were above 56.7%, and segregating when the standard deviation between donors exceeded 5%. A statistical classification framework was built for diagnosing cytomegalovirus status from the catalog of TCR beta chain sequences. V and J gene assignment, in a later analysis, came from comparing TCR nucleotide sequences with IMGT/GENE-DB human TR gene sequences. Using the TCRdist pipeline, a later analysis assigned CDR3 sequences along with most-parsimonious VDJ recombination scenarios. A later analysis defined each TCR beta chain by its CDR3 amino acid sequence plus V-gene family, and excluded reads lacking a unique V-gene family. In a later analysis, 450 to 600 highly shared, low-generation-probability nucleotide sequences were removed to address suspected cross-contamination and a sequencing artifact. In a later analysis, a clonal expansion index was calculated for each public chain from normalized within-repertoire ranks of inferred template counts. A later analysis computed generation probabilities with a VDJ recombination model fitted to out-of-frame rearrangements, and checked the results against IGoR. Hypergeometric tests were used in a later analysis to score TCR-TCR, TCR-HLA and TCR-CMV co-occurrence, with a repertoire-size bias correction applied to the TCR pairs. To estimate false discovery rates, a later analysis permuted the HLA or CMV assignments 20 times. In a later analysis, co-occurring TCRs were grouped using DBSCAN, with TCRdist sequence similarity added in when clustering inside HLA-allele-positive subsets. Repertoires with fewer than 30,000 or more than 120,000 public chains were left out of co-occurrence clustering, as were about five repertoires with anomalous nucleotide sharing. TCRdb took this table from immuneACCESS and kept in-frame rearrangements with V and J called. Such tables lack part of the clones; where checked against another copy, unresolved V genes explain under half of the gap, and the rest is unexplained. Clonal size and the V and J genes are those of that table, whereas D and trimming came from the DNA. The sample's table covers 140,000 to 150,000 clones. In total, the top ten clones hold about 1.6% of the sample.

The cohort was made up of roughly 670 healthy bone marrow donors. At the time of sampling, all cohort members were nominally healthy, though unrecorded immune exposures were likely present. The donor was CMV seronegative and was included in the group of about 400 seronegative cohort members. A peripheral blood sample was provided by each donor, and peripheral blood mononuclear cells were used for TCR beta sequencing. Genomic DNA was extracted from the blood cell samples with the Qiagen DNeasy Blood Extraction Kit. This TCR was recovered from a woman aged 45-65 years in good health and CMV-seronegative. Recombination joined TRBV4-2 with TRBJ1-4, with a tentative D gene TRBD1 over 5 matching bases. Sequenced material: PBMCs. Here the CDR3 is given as CASSQDERAEGNEKLFF. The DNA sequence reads TGTGCCAGCAGCCAAGATGAGAGGGCGGAGGGGAATGAAAAACTGTTTTTT.